This TCR beta chain stems from a study of T cell repertoires in cytomegalovirus infection. Study details: Indicated by public TCR beta signatures were CMV infection and matching HLA type.

Study-level points and caveats: Pooled public TCR beta family frequency picked out CMV carriers with the relevant HLA. Ex vivo responses were dominated by HLA-C-restricted CMV-specific TCR beta clonotypes.

As regards this clonotype: The antigen is not known.

TCRdb reanalysed the reads using MiXCR and keeps one entry per CDR3 protein. The sample consists of roughly 700,000 distinct CDR3 sequences, around a third of them appearing once. The CDR3 spans 18 residues. Per the germline V gene, CDR1 is MNHEY and CDR2 is SVGEGT. V shed 4 bases and J 2 bases; nucleotides not matched to a gene: 13. Material: cultured PBMCs, obtained from culture after CMV antigen stimulation. The TCR was taken from a human donor in good health (CMV status not recorded). Some clones in this sample may be carry-over from other donors' samples. The rearrangement links TRBV6-2 or TRBV6-3 to TRBJ2-7; TRBD1 matches 11 bases. The CDR3 region has the DNA TGTGCCAGCAGTTTCGGGACAGGGGGTTGGAAGGGGACCTACGAGCAGTACTTC. Translation: CASSFGTGGWKGTYEQYF.